This TCR beta chain was captured in a study of CD8 T cell repertoires and HIV-1 epitope variants. In the study overall: Twenty-five autologous and known Gag and Nef epitope variant peptides each stimulated T cells separately. Separate from the cultures, 1M uncultured T cells served as baseline. Study-level results: Beta chains alone show antigen proliferation, not cytokine profile or function.

Sequencing of TCR beta CDR3 used immunoSEQ survey depth. Sequencing used immunoSEQ multiplex PCR; TCRdb keeps in-frame clones, though not all of them. The sample yields 4,700 or so clones, less than 80% seen once. The CDR3 is 13 amino acids. Germline loops: CDR1 MNHEY, CDR2 SMNVEV (reference sequence). Trimming stripped 5 bases from V and 3 bases from J, with 11 bases between. As for this clone: Its specificity is not known.

This TCR was recovered from a male donor with HIV. The sequenced sample consisted of cultured CD8+ T cells derived from PBMCs. The chain joins TRBV27 to TRBJ2-7; D may be TRBD1 (7 bases). CDR3: CASSLQGGYEQYF. In DNA, the CDR3 is TGTGCCAGCAGTCTTCAGGGGGGCTACGAGCAGTACTTC.